This is a list of T cell receptor beta chains from one sample in a study of T cells in Graves' hyperthyroidism and ophthalmopathy. In TCRdb, the multiplex PCR reads were re-called with MiXCR into one record per CDR3 protein. The sample consists of 300,000 to 400,000 distinct CDR3 sequences, roughly 14% of them appearing once. The sequenced sample consisted of blood. The receptors here all came from a woman aged 25-40 years with Graves' hyperthyroidism. Both conserved end residues are part of each CDR3. The order of the fields is V gene, J gene, CDR3 protein.

TRBV28,TRBJ2-7,CASSLIARDRGSEQYF
TRBV19,TRBJ2-2,CASSNRVDTGELFF
TRBV6-2/TRBV6-3,TRBJ2-3,CATTDLTSGDSTDTQYF
TRBV12-3/TRBV12-4,TRBJ2-3,CASSLNTDTQYF
TRBV29-1,TRBJ1-2,CSVDDQGGGYTF
TRBV20-1,TRBJ2-3,CSATVVTSGGHTDTQYF
TRBV28,TRBJ1-1,CASSQGDRDIAPITEAFF
TRBV5-1,TRBJ2-5,CASSSSSPYQETQYF
TRBV6-1,TRBJ2-2,CASSEYPSSTGELFF
TRBV20-1,TRBJ2-3,CSLTSGRNTDTQYF
TRBV30,TRBJ1-3,CAWSVGLSGQGSFSGNTIYF
TRBV6-1,TRBJ2-1,CASSDPAGARNEQFF
TRBV28,TRBJ1-1,CASSLAFYTEAFF
TRBV7-9,TRBJ2-7,CASSLRQGAREQYF
TRBV20-1,TRBJ2-1,CSAPASPGDRYNEQFF
TRBV15,TRBJ2-1,CATSRDRGTSRGEQFF
TRBV4-2,TRBJ2-1,CASSQVSGRVDEQFF
TRBV28,TRBJ2-7,CASSLNMRRYYEQYF
TRBV27,TRBJ2-1,CASRKQGLTKTSETYNEQFF
TRBV12-3/TRBV12-4,TRBJ2-6,CASSPLTDRGAGANVLTF
TRBV28,TRBJ1-5,CASSFRQGEDQPQHF
TRBV28,TRBJ1-2,CAGATGTVNGYTF
TRBV11-2,TRBJ2-1,CASSWANWENEQFF
TRBV20-1,TRBJ2-1,CSAREGLLAEYNEQFF
TRBV29-1,TRBJ2-5,CSVAENSQETQYF
TRBV20-1,TRBJ2-5,CSADGVGTSGRLGETQYF
TRBV6-1,TRBJ2-5,CASRFPSAGAYF
TRBV27,TRBJ1-1,CASSPGMSTEAFF
TRBV20-1,TRBJ2-7,CSARSPTGIYEQYF
TRBV28,TRBJ2-3,CASFSGLAGGTDTQYF
TRBV12-3/TRBV12-4,TRBJ2-2,CASSPTHSGRAKRELFF
TRBV2,TRBJ1-2,CASSSTGRGYTF